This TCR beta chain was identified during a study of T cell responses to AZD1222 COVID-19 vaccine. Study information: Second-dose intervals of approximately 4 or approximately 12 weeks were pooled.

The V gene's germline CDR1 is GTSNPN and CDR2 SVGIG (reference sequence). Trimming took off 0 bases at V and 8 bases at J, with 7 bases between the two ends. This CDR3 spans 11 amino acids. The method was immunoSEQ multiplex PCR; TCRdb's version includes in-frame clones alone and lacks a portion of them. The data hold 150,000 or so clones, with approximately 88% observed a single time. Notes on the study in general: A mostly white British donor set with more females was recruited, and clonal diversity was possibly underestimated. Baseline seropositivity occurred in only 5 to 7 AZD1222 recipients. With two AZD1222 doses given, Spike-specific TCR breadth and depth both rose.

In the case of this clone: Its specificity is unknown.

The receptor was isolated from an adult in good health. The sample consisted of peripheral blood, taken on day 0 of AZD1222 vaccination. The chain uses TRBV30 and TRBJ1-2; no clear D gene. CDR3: CAWSVRGGYTF. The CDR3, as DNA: TGTGCCTGGAGTGTACGAGGGGGCTACACCTTC. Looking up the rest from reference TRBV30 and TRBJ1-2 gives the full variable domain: SQTIHQWPATLVQPVGSPLSLECTVEGTSNPNLYWYRQAAGRGLQLLFYSVGIGQISSEVPQNLSASRPQDRQFILSSKKLLLSDSGFYLCAWSVRGGYTFGSGTRLTVV.